This paragraph reports one TCR beta chain. These data belong to a study of OX40 agonist ivuxolimab in advanced cancers. As for the study in general: Every patient in dose escalation had hepatocellular carcinoma, melanoma, renal cell or head and neck cancer.

Autoimmune disease history or systemic immunosuppression led to patient exclusion. Only in-frame clones appear in the TCRdb table, and some are missing; sequencing was by immunoSEQ multiplex PCR. Found here are roughly 79,000 clones, 85% to 95% of them singletons; the top ten hold approximately 10%. The ends were cut back, 5 bases at V and 5 bases at J, with 12 bases in the middle. Germline values: CDR1 LNHDA, CDR2 SQIVND (reference sequence). The CDR3 spans 13 residues. The specimen comprised CD4+ or CD8+ T cells sorted from blood, sampled in a trial of the OX40 agonist ivuxolimab. The sequence was collected from an adult with an advanced solid tumor such as melanoma, head and neck, liver or kidney cancer. The rearrangement joins TRBV19 to TRBJ2-5; TRBD1 is a possible D gene (5 bases). The CDR3 protein is CASSPSGIETQYF. For the CDR3, the DNA is TGTGCCAGTAGTCCGTCAGGGATCGAGACCCAGTACTTC.